The clone carrying this TCR beta chain appeared many times. As yet, its antigen is unknown. This entry belongs to a study of response to subunit inactivated influenza vaccine. TCRdb used MiXCR to reprocess the RT-PCR reads, holding one entry per CDR3 protein. This sample has more than 400,000 distinct CDR3 sequences, with approximately 7.8% found just once. The V and J ends lost 2 bases and 5 bases respectively, with 10 bases between them. The CDR3 length is 15 residues. Study results and caveats: The authors suggested that few new T cells are recruited per seasonal influenza vaccination.

The chain uses TRBV12-3 or TRBV12-4 and TRBJ1-6, with D perhaps TRBD1 (5 bases). Sequencing used PBMCs from blood, obtained 23 to 25 months after vaccination. The clonotype originates from a man aged 50-75 years who received an inactivated influenza vaccine. CDR3 nucleotides: TGTGCCAGCAGTTTATCGGGACCGAATAATTCACCCCTCCACTTT. Translating it yields CASSLSGPNNSPLHF.